The clone carrying this TCR beta chain was seen only a few times. This record belongs to a study of identical twins. One entry per CDR3 protein results from TCRdb running MiXCR on the 5' RACE reads. Among around 500,000 distinct CDR3 sequences listed, 14% were seen once. The CDR3 loop spans 17 amino acids. V was pared by 5 bases and J by 4 bases, with 7 bases of the junction left unmatched. Germline V lookup: CDR1 LGHDT, CDR2 YNNKEL (reference sequence). These records were also assigned to another study, of yellow fever vaccine responses in identical twins.

This TCR was sampled from a woman aged 18-30 years in good health. Sequences were obtained from CD4+ T cells sorted from blood. The rearrangement links TRBV3-1 to TRBJ2-2; 13 bases line up with TRBD2. DNA of the CDR3: TGTGCCAGCAGCTTGGGACTAGCGGGAAGGGGCACCGGGGAGCTGTTTTTT. Amino acid sequence: CASSLGLAGRGTGELFF.